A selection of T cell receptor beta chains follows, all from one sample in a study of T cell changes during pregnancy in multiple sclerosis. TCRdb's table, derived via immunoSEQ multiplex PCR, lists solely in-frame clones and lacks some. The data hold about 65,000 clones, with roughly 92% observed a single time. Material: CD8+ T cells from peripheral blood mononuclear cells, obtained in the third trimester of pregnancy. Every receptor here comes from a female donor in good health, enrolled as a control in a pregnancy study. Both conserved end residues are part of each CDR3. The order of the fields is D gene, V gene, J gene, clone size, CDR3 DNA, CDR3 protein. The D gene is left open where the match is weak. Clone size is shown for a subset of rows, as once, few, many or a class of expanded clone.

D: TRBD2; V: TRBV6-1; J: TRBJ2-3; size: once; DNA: TGTGCCAGCCCGACTAGCGTGGGCACAGATACGCAGTATTTT; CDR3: CASPTSVGTDTQYF
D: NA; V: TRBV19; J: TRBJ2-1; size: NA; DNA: TGTGCCAGTAGTATAACCCTGACTGATGGATACAATGAGCAGTTCTTC; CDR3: CASSITLTDGYNEQFF
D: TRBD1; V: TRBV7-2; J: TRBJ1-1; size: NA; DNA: TGTGCCAGCAGCTTGTACAGGGGGAACACTGAAGCTTTCTTT; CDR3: CASSLYRGNTEAFF
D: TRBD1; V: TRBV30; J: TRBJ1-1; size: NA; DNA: TGTGCCTGGAGTCAGGGGGGTAACACTGAAGCTTTCTTT; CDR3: CAWSQGGNTEAFF
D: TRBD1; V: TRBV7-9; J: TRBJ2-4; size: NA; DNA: TGTGCCAGCAGCTTAGGGGACAGGGTAGACATTCAGTACTTC; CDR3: CASSLGDRVDIQYF
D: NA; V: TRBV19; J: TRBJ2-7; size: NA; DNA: TGTGCCAGTAGTTTGACTCGCGCCAGCTCCTACGAGCAGTACTTC; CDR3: CASSLTRASSYEQYF
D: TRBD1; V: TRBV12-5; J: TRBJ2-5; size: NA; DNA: TGTGCTAGTGGGATACCGACCGGGACAGAAGAGACCCAGTACTTC; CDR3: CASGIPTGTEETQYF
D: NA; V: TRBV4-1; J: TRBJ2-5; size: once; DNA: TGCGCCAGCAGCCAAGATACAGGGTGGGGGCAAGAGACCCAGTACTTC; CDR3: CASSQDTGWGQETQYF
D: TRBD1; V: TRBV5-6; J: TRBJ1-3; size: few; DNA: TGTGCCAGCAGCTGGGGACAGGGTGACACCATATATTTT; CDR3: CASSWGQGDTIYF
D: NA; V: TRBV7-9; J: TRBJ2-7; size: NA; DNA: TGTGCCAGCAGCTCTGTCCAGGGGACAACCTACGAGCAGTACTTC; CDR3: CASSSVQGTTYEQYF
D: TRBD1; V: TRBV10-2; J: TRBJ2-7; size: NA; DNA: TGCGCCAGCAAGAGCAAAGGGACAGCCTACGAGCAGTACTTC; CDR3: CASKSKGTAYEQYF
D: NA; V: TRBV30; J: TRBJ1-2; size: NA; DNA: TGTGCCTGGAGTGTACCCGGGGAGAGCTACACCTTC; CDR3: CAWSVPGESYTF
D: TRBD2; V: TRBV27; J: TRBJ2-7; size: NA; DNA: TGTGCCAGCAGTTTATATCCGCGGGGGGTCTCCTACGAGCAGTACTTC; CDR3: CASSLYPRGVSYEQYF
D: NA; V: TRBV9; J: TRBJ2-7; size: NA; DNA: TGTGCCAGCAGCCCAAAAGTTGGGGACATAAGGTCGGGGGAGCAGTACTTC; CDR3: CASSPKVGDIRSGEQYF
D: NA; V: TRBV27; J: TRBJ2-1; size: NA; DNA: TGTGCCAGCAGTTTGGCAGGGAACAATGAGCAGTTCTTC; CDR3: CASSLAGNNEQFF
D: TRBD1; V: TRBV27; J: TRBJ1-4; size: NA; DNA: TGTGCCAGCAGTTCCCCGGGACAGGGTTTCAATGAAAAACTGTTTTTT; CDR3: CASSSPGQGFNEKLFF
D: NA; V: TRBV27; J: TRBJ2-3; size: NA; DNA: TGTGCCAGCAGTTCCCGGGTTCTTAGTCCAGATACGCAGTATTTT; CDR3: CASSSRVLSPDTQYF
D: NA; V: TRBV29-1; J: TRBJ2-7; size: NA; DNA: TGCAGCGTTGGGGGCCGGTCGGCCTACGAGCAGTACTTC; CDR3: CSVGGRSAYEQYF
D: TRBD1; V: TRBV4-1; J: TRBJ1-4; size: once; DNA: TGCGCCAGCAGCCGGGACAGGGGGCCAAATGAAAAACTGTTTTTT; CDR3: CASSRDRGPNEKLFF
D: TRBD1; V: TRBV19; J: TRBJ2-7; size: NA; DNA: TGTGCCAGTAGTAAGGGTCAGGGGGCATACGAGCAGTACTTC; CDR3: CASSKGQGAYEQYF
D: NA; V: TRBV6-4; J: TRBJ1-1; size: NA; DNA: TGTGCCAGCAGGGAAGAGAGTCAGGGTACCACTGAAGCTTTCTTT; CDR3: CASREESQGTTEAFF
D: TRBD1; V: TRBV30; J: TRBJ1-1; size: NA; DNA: TGTGCCTGGAGTATACAGGGGAACTCTGAAGCTTTCTTT; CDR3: CAWSIQGNSEAFF
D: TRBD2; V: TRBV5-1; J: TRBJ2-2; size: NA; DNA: TGCGCCAGCAGCTTGGCCCGGGGGGGAAACACCGGGGAGCTGTTTTTT; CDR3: CASSLARGGNTGELFF
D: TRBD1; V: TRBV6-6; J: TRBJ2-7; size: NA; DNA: TGTGCCAGCAGCCCCCGGGGACAGACTTCCTACGAGCAGTACTTC; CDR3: CASSPRGQTSYEQYF
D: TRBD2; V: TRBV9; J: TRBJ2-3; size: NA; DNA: TGTGCCAGCAGCGGCAGGACTAGCGGTAGCACAGATACGCAGTATTTT; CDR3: CASSGRTSGSTDTQYF